The 6 T cell receptor beta chains listed next were all sequenced from one sample in a study of CD8+ T cells in alopecia areata. After isolation, RNA underwent reverse transcription to generate cDNA as the sequencing template. Data came from immunoSEQ multiplex PCR; TCRdb stores just in-frame clones and leaves some out. Among 100,000 to 150,000 clones listed, roughly 61% were seen once. Material: CD4+ T cells sorted from blood, obtained at week 0. The receptors here all came from a human donor with alopecia areata.

CDR3 protein: CASSLAFDGPKYF. The CDR3 nucleotides read TGTGCCAGCAGCTTAGCGTTTGACGGTCCGAAGTACTTC. The rearrangement uses TRBV11-2 and TRBJ2-7; D ambiguous. This CDR3 spans 13 amino acids. Trimming took 1 base from V and 11 from J, leaving 15 bases between them. The germline gives CDR1 SGHAT, CDR2 FQNNGV.

The chain carries TRBV18 and TRBJ2-4; the D gene is possibly TRBD2 (6 bases). Trimming stripped 1 base from V and 8 bases from J, with 12 bases between. Germline-derived CDR1 and CDR2 are KGHSH and LQKENI. The CDR3 is 14 amino acids. CDR3 bases: TGTGCCAGCTCACCACGGGCGGGATCGGACATTCAGTACTTC. Translation: CASSPRAGSDIQYF.

This rearrangement joins TRBV4-3 to TRBJ2-1; 11 bases are shared with TRBD2. CDR1 and CDR2 (germline): LGHNA, YSLEER. Trimming took 5 bases from V and 1 from J; bases not matched to a gene: 7. The CDR3 covers 17 residues. This CDR3 reads CASSDSLAGGSYNEQFF. As DNA, the CDR3 is TGCGCCAGCAGCGATAGTCTAGCGGGGGGTTCCTACAATGAGCAGTTCTTC.

This clone was recorded once. The chain carries TRBV2 and TRBJ2-5; D is possibly TRBD1 or TRBD2 (6 bases each). CDR1 and CDR2 (germline): SNHLY, FYNNEI. V was shortened by 6 bases and J by 1 base, with 12 bases between the two germline ends. This CDR3 region has 14 residues. CDR3 in DNA: TGTGCCAGCAGGTTGGGGGGCGGCCAAGAGACCCAGTACTTC. Protein product: CASRLGGGQETQYF.

As regards this clone: The sample carries other DNA sequences with the same CDR3. The gene calls are TRBV10-3 and TRBJ1-1; tentative D call: TRBD1 (6 bases). V lost 2 bases to trimming and J lost 0 bases, with 7 bases between them. Germline loops: CDR1 ENHRY, CDR2 SYGVKD. This CDR3 has 14 residues. CDR3 in amino acids: CAISEGQLNTEAFF. CDR3 nucleotide sequence: TGTGCCATCAGTGAGGGACAGCTGAACACTGAAGCTTTCTTT.

The genes are TRBV4-1 and TRBJ2-7; D not certain. This CDR3 has 12 residues. Germline V lookup: CDR1 MGHRA, CDR2 YSYEKL. The V end was cut by 2 bases, the J end by 6 bases, with 8 bases between. CDR3 region: CASSQIIGEQYF. CDR3 DNA sequence: TGCGCCAGCAGCCAAATTATAGGCGAGCAGTACTTC.